This TCR beta chain appears in the sequencing data of a study of blood T cells in healthy people across ages. A J-beta primer mix and a sample-barcoded 5' primer were used in a second PCR of about 6 to 12 cycles. TCRdb reprocessed the 5' RACE reads with MiXCR, giving one entry per CDR3 protein. The profile covers about 1.6 million distinct CDR3 sequences, with about 35% appearing a single time and roughly 12% taken by the ten largest. Study-level points and caveats: Using unsorted PBMCs precluded a conclusive naive versus antigen-experienced comparison. The study regarded diversity estimates from one million T cells as underestimates.

Isolating PBMCs gave at least 6.5 million of these cells per sample. This clonotype was recorded a few times. Its antigen is still unknown. The CDR3 covers 12 residues. Trimming removed 6 bases at V and 5 bases at J, with 9 bases between. The origin of this receptor is a woman between 25 and 40 years old in good health. This rearrangement joins TRBV12-3 or TRBV12-4 to TRBJ2-3, with D possibly being TRBD1 (6 bases). Sequencing used blood. CDR3 protein: CASSRGRDTQYF. The CDR3 DNA reads TGTGCCAGCAGCAGGGGTAGAGATACGCAGTATTTT.